The T cell receptor (beta chain) under discussion was sequenced for a study of T cells in Graves' hyperthyroidism and ophthalmopathy. This clonotype was seen ten or more times. What it binds is unknown. TCR beta CDR3 sequences were amplified from RNA transcripts. The TCR CDR3 first-round RT-PCR relied on the HTBI primer set. TCRdb reanalysed the multiplex PCR reads using MiXCR and keeps one entry per CDR3 protein. This table has roughly 700,000 distinct CDR3 sequences, 15% to 20% appearing once. Germline values: CDR1 MNHEY, CDR2 SVGEGT. The V end was cut by 2 bases, the J end by 8 bases, with 13 bases between. This CDR3 has 14 amino acids. The study's findings and limits: A model of 13 V-J features distinguished ophthalmopathy from stable hyperthyroidism.

Graves' hyperthyroidism was deemed stable given no ophthalmopathy progression within 18 months. Disease duration under 2 months; hyperthyroidism patients were aged 18 to 65. Sequenced material: blood. The V and J genes are TRBV6-2 or TRBV6-3 and TRBJ2-1; D is unclear. The origin of this receptor is a man aged 50-59 years with Graves' hyperthyroidism. The CDR3 here is CASSYLEISDEQFF. CDR3 DNA: TGTGCCAGCAGTTACCTAGAAATATCGGATGAGCAGTTCTTC.